This TCR beta chain was sequenced in a study of healthy donors' naive CD4 and CD8 T cells. Study findings and constraints: Most V and J genes were reportedly biased between naive CD4+ and CD8+ cells. Positive CDR3 charge linked to CD4+ cells, negative to CD8+ cells.

Each TCR library used 500 ng of total RNA and a linear amplification protocol. TCRdb re-analysed the reads in MiXCR, keeping a single row per CDR3 protein. Of some 190,000 distinct CDR3 sequences in the sample, around 74% were seen once. Concerning this clonotype itself: Its antigen is not identified.

The CDR3 runs 14 residues. CDR1 is KGHSH and CDR2 is LQKENI in the germline V gene. J was trimmed by 1 base and V by 4 bases; bases with no gene match: 2. The receptor was isolated from a pool of human donors in good health; the sample pools cells from several healthy donors. The chain uses TRBV18 and TRBJ1-1, with TRBD1 identical over 8 bases. The sample taken for sequencing was naive CD4+ and CD8+ T cells sorted from blood, pooled from several donors. The CDR3 DNA reads as TGTGCCAGCTCACTTCAGGGGGCGAACACTGAAGCTTTCTTT. Translating gives CASSLQGANTEAFF. The full variable domain, rest sourced from reference TRBV18 and TRBJ1-1, is NAGVMQNPRHLVRRRGQEARLRCSPMKGHSHVYWYRQLPEEGLKFMVYLQKENIIDESGMPKERFSAEFPKEGPSILRIQQVVRGDSAAYFCASSLQGANTEAFFGQGTRLTVV.